The count of the clone carrying this T cell receptor (beta chain) is one. The data were produced by immunoSEQ multiplex PCR, yet TCRdb's version contains in-frame clones alone and is incomplete. The sample holds fewer than 45,000 clones, approximately 91% seen once. The entry originates in a study of T cell changes during pregnancy in multiple sclerosis. The germline CDR1 and CDR2 sequences are SGHVS and FQNEAQ. J gave up 5 bases and V 0 bases, and 7 bases lay outside the gene matches. The CDR3 sequence is 18 residues long. This specimen was peripheral blood, taken in the second trimester of pregnancy. The sequence derives from a female donor in good health, enrolled as a control in a pregnancy study. This chain connects TRBV7-8 to TRBJ2-1; 13 bases map to TRBD2. The CDR3 nucleotides read TGTGCCAGCAGCTTAGCCCCAACTAGCGGGAGGGCCGACAATGAGCAGTTCTTC. Its protein is CASSLAPTSGRADNEQFF.